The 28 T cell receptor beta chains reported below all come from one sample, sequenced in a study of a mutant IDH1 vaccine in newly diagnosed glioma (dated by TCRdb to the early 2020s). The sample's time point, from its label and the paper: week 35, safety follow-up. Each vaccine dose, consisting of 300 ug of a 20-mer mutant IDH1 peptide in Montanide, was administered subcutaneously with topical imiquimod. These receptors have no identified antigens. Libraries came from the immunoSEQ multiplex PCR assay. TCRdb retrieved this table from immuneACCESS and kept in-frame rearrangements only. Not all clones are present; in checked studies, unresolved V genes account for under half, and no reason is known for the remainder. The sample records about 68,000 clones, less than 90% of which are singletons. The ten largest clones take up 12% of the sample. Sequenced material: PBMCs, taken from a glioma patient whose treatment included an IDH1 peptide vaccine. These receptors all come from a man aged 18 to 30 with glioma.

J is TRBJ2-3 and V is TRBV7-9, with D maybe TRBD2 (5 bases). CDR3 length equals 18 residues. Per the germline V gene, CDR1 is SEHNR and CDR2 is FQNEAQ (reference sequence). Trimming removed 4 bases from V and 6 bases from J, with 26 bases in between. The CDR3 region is CASSSKSPRPNPGDTQYF. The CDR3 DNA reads TGTGCCAGCAGCTCCAAAAGCCCAAGACCCAACCCGGGGGATACGCAGTATTTT.

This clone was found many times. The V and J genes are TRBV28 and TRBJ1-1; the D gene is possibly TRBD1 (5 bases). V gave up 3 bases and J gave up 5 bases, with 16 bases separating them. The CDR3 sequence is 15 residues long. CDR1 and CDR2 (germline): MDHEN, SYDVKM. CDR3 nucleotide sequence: TGTGCCAGCAGTTTGGGGGGAGGGTACTTAACTGAAGCTTTCTTT. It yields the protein CASSLGGGYLTEAFF.

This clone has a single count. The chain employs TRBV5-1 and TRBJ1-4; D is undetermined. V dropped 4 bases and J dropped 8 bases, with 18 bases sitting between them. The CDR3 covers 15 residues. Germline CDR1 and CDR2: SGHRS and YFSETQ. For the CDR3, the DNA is TGCGCCAGCAGCCCAAACTCAGGAAGCCCCGAAAAACTGTTTTTT. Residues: CASSPNSGSPEKLFF.

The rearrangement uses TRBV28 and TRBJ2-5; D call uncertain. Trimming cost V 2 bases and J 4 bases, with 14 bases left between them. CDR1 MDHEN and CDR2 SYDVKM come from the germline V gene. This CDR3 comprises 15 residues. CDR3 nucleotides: TGTGCCAGCAGTTTACGCTCCCCCTCGGGAGAGACCCAGTACTTC. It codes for CASSLRSPSGETQYF.

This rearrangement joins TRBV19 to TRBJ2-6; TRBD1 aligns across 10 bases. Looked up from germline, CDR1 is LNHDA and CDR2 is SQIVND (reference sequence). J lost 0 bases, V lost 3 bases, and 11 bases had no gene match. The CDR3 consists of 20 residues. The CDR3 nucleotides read TGTGCCAGTAGTATCTCGTTCCGGACAGGGGGAAGCTCTGGGGCCAACGTCCTGACTTTC. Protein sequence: CASSISFRTGGSSGANVLTF.

This CDR3 reads CASSIQSWNTEAFF. CDR3 in DNA: TGTGCCAGTAGTATCCAATCCTGGAACACTGAAGCTTTCTTT. The rearrangement uses TRBV19 and TRBJ1-1, with D uncertain. Trimming removed 3 bases at V and 1 base at J, with 9 bases between. Germline V gives CDR1 LNHDA, CDR2 SQIVND (reference sequence). The CDR3 has 14 residues. Supplemented by reference TRBV19 and TRBJ1-1, the full variable domain reads DGGITQSPKYLFRKEGQNVTLSCEQNLNHDAMYWYRQDPGQGLRLIYYSQIVNDFQKGDIAEGYSVSREKKESFPLTVTSAQKNPTAFYLCASSIQSWNTEAFFGQGTRLTVV.

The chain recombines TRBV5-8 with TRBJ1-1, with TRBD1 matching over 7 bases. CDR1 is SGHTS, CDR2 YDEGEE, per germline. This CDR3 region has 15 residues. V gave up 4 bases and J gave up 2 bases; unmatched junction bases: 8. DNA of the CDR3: TGTGCCAGCAGCCCAGGTACAGGGGCCAACACTGAAGCTTTCTTT. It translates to CASSPGTGANTEAFF. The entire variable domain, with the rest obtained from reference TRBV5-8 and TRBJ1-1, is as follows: EAGVTQSPTHLIKTRGQQATLRCSPISGHTSVYWYQQALGLGLQFLLWYDEGEERNRGNFPPRFSGRQFPNYSSELNVNALELEDSALYLCASSPGTGANTEAFFGQGTRLTVV.

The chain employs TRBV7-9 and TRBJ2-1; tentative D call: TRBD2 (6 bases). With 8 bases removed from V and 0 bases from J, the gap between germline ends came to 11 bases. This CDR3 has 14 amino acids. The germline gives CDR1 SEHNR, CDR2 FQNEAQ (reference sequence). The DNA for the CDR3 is TGTGCCAGCGCCTTCGGGGGCTCCTACAATGAGCAGTTCTTC. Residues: CASAFGGSYNEQFF.

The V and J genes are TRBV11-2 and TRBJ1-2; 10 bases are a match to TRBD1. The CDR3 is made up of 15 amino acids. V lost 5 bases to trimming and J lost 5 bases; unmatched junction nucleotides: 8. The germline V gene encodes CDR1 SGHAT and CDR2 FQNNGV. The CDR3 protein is CASSPDRGLRYGYTF. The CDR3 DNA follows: TGTGCCAGCAGCCCCGACAGGGGGCTAAGATATGGCTACACCTTC.

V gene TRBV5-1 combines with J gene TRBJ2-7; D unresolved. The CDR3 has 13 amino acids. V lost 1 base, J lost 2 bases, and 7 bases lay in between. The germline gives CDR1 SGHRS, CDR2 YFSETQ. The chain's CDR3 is CASSLRTTYEQYF. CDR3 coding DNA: TGCGCCAGCAGCTTGCGCACCACCTACGAGCAGTACTTC.

In DNA form, the CDR3 reads TGTGCCAGCAGCATGGCCCCGGGACAGGGTGTCGAGCAGTACTTC. The encoded protein is CASSMAPGQGVEQYF. The chain couples TRBV7-6 to TRBJ2-7; 9 bases align to TRBD1. The germline V gene encodes CDR1 SGHVS and CDR2 FNYEAQ. V gave up 5 bases and J gave up 6 bases; unmatched junction bases: 11. This CDR3 has 15 amino acids.

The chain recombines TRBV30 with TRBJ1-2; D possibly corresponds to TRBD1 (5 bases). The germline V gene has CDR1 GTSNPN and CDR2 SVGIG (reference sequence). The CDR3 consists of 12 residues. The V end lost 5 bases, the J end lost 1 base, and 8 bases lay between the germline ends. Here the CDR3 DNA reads TGTGCCTGGGGGGCCCGTAACTATGGCTACACCTTC. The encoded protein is CAWGARNYGYTF.

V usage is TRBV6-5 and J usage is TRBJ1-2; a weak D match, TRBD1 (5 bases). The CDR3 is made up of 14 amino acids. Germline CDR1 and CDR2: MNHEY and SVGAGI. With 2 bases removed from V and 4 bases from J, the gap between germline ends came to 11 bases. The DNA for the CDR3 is TGTGCCAGCAGTTACACGAAGGGGACCTATGGCTACACCTTC. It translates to CASSYTKGTYGYTF.

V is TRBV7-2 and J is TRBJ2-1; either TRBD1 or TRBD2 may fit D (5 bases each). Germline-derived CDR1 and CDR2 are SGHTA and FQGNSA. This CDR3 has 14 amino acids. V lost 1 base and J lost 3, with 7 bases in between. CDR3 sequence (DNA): TGTGCCAGCAGCTTAGGAGGGGACTACAATGAGCAGTTCTTC. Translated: CASSLGGDYNEQFF.

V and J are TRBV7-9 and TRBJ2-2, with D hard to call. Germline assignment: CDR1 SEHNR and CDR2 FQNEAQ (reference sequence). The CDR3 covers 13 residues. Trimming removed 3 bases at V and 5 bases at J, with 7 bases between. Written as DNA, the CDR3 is TGTGCCAGCAGCTTCCCCGGTACCGGGGAGCTGTTTTTT. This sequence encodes CASSFPGTGELFF.

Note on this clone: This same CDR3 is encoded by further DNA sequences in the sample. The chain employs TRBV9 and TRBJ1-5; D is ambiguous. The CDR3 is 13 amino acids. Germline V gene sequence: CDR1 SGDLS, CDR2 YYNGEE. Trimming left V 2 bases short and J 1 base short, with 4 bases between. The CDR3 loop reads CASSVGSNQPQHF. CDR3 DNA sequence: TGTGCCAGCAGCGTGGGGAGCAATCAGCCCCAGCATTTT. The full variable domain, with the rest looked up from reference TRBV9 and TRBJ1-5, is DSGVTQTPKHLITATGQRVTLRCSPRSGDLSVYWYQQSLDQGLQFLIQYYNGEERAKGNILERFSAQQFPDLHSELNLSSLELGDSALYFCASSVGSNQPQHFGDGTRLSIL.

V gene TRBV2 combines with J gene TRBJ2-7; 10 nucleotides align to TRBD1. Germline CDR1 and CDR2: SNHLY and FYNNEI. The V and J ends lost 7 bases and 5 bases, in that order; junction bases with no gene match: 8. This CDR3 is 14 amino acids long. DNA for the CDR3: TGTGCCAGCAAAACGGGACAGGGGTTCCACGAGCAGTACTTC. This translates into CASKTGQGFHEQYF.

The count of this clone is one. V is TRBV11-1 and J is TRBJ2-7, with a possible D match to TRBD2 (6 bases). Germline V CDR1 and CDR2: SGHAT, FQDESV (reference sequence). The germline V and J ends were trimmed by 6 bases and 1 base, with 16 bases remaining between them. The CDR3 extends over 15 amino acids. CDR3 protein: CASSPEGRLSYEQYF. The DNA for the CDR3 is TGTGCCAGCAGTCCGGAGGGCAGACTTTCCTACGAGCAGTACTTC.

The CDR3 protein is CASSHPGGYGYTF. CDR3 in DNA: TGTGCCAGCAGCCACCCGGGGGGCTATGGCTACACCTTC. This chain uses TRBV14 with TRBJ1-2; the D gene is possibly TRBD1 (5 bases). The germline V and J ends were trimmed by 3 bases and 4 bases, with 9 bases remaining between them. This CDR3 contains 13 residues. The germline gives CDR1 SGHDN, CDR2 FVKESK.

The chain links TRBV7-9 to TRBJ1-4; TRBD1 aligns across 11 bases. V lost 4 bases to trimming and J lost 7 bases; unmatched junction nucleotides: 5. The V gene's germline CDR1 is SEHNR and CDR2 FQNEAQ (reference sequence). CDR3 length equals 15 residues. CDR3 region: CASSSPDRGLEKLFF. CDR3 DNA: TGTGCCAGCAGCTCGCCGGACAGGGGGCTTGAAAAACTGTTTTTT.

CDR3 in DNA: TGTGCCAGCCGGACTGAACCCTCTGGGGCCAACGTCCTGACTTTC. Translated, it gives CASRTEPSGANVLTF. The rearrangement uses TRBV6-4 and TRBJ2-6; D may be TRBD2 (5 bases). Germline lookup yields CDR1 MRHNA and CDR2 SNTAGT. The CDR3 runs 15 residues. The V and J ends lost 8 bases and 0 bases respectively, with 11 bases between them.

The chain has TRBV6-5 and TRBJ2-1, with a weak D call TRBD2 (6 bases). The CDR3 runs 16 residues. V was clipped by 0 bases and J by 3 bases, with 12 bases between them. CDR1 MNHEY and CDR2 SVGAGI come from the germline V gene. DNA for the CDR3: TGTGCCAGCAGTTACTCCTCGGGAGTAGGCTACAATGAGCAGTTCTTC. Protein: CASSYSSGVGYNEQFF.

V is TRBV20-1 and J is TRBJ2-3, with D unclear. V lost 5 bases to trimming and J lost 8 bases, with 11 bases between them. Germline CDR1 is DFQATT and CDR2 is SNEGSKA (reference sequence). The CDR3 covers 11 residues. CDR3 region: CSAQRGATQYF. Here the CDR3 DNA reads TGCAGTGCTCAAAGAGGCGCTACGCAGTATTTT.

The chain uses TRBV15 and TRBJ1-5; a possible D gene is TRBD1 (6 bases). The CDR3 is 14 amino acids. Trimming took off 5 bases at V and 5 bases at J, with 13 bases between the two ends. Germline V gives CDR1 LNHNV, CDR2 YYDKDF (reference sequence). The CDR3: CATSRQGRDQPQHF. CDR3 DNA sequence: TGTGCCACCAGCCGTCAGGGGCGGGATCAGCCCCAGCATTTT.

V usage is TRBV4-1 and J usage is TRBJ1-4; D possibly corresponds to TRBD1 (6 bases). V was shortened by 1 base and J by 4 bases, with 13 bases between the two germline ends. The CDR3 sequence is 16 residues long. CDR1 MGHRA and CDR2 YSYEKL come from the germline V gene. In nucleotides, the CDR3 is TGCGCCAGCAGCCAAGTCGGGGGCGGGGGTAATGAAAAACTGTTTTTT. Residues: CASSQVGGGGNEKLFF.

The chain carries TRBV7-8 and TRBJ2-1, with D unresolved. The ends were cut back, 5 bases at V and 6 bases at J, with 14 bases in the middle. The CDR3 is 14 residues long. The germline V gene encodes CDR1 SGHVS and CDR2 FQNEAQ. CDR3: CASSLRRLPNEQFF. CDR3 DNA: TGTGCCAGCAGCCTAAGGAGACTTCCCAATGAGCAGTTCTTC.

The CDR3 is CSAATGTGVDGNEQFF. The DNA for the CDR3 is TGCAGCGCCGCGACAGGGACAGGGGTGGACGGCAATGAGCAGTTCTTC. The V call is TRBV29-1, the J call TRBJ2-1, with TRBD1 matching over 10 bases. CDR1 is SQVTM, CDR2 ANQGSEA, per germline. Trimming cost V 7 bases and J 6 bases; bases outside gene matches: 15. The CDR3 is 16 residues long.

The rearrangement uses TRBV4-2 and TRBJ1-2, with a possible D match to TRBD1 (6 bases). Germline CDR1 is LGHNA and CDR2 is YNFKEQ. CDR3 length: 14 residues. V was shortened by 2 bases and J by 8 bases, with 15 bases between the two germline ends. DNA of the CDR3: TGTGCCAGCAGCCAATTAACAGGGTTGGAGGGCTACACCTTC. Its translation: CASSQLTGLEGYTF.